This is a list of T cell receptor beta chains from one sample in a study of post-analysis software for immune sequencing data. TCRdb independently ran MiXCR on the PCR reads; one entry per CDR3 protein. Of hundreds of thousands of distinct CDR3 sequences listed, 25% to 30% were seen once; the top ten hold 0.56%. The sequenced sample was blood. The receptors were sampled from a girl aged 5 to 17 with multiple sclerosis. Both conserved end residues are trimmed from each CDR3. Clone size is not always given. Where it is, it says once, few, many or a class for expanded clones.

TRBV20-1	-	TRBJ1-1	SARLMVTEAF
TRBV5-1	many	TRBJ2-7	ASSLAGDSYEQY
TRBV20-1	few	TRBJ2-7	SARDQRRGRDEQY
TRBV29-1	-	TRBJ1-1	SVDVGPPEAL
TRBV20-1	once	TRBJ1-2	SAHFREGVGGYT
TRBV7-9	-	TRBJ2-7	ASSFRGSTLSYEQY
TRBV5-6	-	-	ASSWGDTQETQY
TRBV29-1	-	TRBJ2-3	SAGALSTDTQY
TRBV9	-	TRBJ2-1	AISGRSYNEQF
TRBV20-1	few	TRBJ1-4	SFSGQGGTNEKLF
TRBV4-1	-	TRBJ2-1	ASSQDPRGGYNEQF
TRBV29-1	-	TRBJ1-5	SVGLGQGAGQPQH
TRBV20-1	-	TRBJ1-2	SAGGPLGYT
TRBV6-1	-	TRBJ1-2	ASIGLPSYGYT
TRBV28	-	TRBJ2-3	ASSVGGSNTDTQY
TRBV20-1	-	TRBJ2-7	SADSGSSYEQY
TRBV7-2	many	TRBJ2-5	ASSSSLTSQETQY
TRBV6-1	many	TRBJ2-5	ASSLRQGATQETQY
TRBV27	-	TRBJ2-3	ASSPRVGDTQY
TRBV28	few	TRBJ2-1	ASSPRDYGYNEQF
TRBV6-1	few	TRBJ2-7	ASSELGSGRTTYEQY
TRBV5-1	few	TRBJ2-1	ASSLVPSGVPYYNEQF
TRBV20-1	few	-	SADRGGTETQY
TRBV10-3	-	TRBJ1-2	AISQDGFGYT
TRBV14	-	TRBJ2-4	ASSQARGRNIQY
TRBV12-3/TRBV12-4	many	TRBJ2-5	ASSPPGQGQETQY
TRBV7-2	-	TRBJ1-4	ASSWRTGEKLF
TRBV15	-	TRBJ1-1	ATSIMRGTEAF
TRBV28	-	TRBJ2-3	ASSFLASGGSDTQY
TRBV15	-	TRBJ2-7	ATSIGGTSYEQY
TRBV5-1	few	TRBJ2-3	ASSLDTSRADTQY
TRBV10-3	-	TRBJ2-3	AISESWGNTDTQY
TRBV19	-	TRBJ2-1	ASSIRTAEQF
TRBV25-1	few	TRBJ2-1	ASSEFREQF
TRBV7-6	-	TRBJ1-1	ASSPNRGELKAF
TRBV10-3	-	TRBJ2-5	AISESYSQGRSPYQETQY
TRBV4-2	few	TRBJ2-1	ASSRMVSPVKKNEQF
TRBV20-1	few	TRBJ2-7	SARDHSGSSYEQY
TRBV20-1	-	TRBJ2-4	SASIPGQGANIQY
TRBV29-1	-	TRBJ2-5	SAFVVRETQY
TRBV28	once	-	ASSPRNREETQY
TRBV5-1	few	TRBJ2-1	ASSLAPGQPIGSYNEQF
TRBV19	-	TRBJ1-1	TSSIGFRDTEAF
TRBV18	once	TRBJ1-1	ASSATGHDTEAF
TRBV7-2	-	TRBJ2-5	ASSVVGGRQETQY
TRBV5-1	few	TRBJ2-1	ASSLTPPTEQF
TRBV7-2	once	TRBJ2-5	ASNPGMGGKETQY
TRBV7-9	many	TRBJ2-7	ASSLGTGRYEQY
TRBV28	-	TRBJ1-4	ASSLFPGQVLEKLF
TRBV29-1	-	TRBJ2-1	SVAQNNGQF